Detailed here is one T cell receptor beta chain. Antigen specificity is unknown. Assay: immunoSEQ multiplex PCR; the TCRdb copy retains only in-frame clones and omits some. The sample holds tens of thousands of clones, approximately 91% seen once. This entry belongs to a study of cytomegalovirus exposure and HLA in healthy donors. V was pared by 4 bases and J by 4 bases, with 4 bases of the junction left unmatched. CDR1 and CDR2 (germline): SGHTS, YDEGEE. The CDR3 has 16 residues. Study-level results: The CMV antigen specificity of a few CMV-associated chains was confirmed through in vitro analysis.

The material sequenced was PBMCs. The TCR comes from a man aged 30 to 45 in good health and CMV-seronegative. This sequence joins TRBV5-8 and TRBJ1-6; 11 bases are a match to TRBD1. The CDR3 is CASSRGQGAYNSPLHF. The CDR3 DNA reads TGTGCCAGCAGCCGTGGACAGGGGGCATATAATTCACCCCTCCACTTT. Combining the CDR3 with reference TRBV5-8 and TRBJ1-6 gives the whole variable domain EAGVTQSPTHLIKTRGQQATLRCSPISGHTSVYWYQQALGLGLQFLLWYDEGEERNRGNFPPRFSGRQFPNYSSELNVNALELEDSALYLCASSRGQGAYNSPLHFGNGTRLTVT.